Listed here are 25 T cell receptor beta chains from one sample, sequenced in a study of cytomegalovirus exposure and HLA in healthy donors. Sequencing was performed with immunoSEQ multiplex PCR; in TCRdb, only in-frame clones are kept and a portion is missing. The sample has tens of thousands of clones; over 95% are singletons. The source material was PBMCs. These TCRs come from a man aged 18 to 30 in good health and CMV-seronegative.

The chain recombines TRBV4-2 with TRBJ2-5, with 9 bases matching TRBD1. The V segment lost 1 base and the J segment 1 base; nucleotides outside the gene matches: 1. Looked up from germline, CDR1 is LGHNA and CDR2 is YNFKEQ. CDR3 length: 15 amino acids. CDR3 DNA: TGTGCCAGCAGCCAAGGGGACAGGGCCCAAGAGACCCAGTACTTC. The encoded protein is CASSQGDRAQETQYF.

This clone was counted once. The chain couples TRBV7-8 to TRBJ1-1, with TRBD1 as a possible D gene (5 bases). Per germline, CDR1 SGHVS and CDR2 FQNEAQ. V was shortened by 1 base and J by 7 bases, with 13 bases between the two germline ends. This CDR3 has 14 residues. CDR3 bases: TGTGCCAGCAGCTTAGGCGGGGGGACGCTTGAAGCTTTCTTT. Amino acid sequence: CASSLGGGTLEAFF.

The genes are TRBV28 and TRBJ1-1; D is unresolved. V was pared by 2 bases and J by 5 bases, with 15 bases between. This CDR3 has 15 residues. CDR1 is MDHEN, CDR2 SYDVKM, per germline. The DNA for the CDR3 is TGTGCCAGCAGTTTAATGGGAGAGGAGGCGACTGAAGCTTTCTTT. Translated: CASSLMGEEATEAFF.

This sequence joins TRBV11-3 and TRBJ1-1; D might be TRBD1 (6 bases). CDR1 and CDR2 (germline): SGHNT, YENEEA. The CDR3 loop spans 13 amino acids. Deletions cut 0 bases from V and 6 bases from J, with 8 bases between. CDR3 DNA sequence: TGTGCCAGCAGCTTAGAAGGGGGATCTGAAGCTTTCTTT. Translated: CASSLEGGSEAFF.

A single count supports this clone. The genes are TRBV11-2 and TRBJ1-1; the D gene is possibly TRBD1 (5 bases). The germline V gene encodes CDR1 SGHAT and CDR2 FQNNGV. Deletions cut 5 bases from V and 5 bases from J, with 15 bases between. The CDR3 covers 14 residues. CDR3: CASSPTLKGTEAFF. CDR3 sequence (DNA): TGTGCCAGCAGCCCCACTCTTAAGGGGACTGAAGCTTTCTTT.

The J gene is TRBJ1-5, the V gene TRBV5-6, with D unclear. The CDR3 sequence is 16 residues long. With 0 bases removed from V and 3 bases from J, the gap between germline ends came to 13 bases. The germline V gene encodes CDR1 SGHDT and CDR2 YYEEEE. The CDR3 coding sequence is TGTGCCAGCAGCTTGGCTGGGCAGGCGTACAATCAGCCCCAGCATTTT. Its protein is CASSLAGQAYNQPQHF.

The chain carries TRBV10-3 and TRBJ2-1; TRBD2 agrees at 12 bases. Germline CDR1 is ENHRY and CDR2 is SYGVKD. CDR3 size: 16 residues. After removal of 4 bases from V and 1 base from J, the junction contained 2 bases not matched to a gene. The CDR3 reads CAISALAGGSYNEQFF. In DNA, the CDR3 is TGTGCCATCAGTGCCCTAGCGGGGGGGTCCTACAATGAGCAGTTCTTC.

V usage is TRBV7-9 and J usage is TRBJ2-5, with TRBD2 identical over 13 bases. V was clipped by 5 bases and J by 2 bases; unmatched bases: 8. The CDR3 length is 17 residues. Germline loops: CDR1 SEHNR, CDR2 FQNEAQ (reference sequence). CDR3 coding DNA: TGTGCCAGCAGCCCGCAGACTAGCGGGGGGCCTCAAGAGACCCAGTACTTC. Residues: CASSPQTSGGPQETQYF.

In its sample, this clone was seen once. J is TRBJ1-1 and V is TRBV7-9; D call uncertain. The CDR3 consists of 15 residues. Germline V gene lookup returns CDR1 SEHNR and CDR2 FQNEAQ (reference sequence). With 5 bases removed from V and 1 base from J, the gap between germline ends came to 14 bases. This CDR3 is CASSVRGLGNTEAFF. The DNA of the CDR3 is TGTGCCAGCAGCGTCCGGGGTTTGGGGAACACTGAAGCTTTCTTT. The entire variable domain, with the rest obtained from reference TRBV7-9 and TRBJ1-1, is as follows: DTGVSQNPRHKITKRGQNVTFRCDPISEHNRLYWYRQTLGQGPEFLTYFQNEAQLEKSRLLSDRFSAERPKGSFSTLEIQRTEQGDSAMYLCASSVRGLGNTEAFFGQGTRLTVV.

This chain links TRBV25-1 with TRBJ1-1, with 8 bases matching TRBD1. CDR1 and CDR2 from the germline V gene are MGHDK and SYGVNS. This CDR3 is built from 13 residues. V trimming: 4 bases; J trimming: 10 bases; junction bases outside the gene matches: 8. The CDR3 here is CASSGGGTGLAFF. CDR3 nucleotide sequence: TGTGCCAGCAGTGGGGGGGGGACAGGTTTAGCTTTCTTT. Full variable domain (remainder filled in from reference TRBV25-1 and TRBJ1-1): EADIYQTPRYLVIGTGKKITLECSQTMGHDKMYWYQQDPGMELHLIHYSYGVNSTEKGDLSSESTVSRIRTEHFPLTLESARPSHTSQYLCASSGGGTGLAFFGQGTRLTVV.

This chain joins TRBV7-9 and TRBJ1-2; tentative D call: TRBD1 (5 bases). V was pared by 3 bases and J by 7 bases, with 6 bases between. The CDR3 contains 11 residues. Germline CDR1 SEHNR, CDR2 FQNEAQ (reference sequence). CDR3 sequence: CASSFGGGYTF. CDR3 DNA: TGTGCCAGCAGCTTCGGGGGTGGCTACACCTTC.

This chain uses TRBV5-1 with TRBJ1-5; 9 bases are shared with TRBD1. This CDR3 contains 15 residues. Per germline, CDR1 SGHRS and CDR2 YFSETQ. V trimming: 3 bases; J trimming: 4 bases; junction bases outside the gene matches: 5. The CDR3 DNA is TGCGCCAGCAGCTCGGATGGACAGGGGAATCAGCCCCAGCATTTT. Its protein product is CASSSDGQGNQPQHF.

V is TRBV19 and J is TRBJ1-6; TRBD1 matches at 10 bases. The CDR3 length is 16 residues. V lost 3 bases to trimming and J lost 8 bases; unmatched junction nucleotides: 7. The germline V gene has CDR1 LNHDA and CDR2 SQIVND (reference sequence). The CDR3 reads CASSIAGDRGDSPLHF. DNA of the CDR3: TGTGCCAGTAGTATCGCAGGGGACAGGGGTGATTCACCCCTCCACTTT. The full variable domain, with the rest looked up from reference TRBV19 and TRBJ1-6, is DGGITQSPKYLFRKEGQNVTLSCEQNLNHDAMYWYRQDPGQGLRLIYYSQIVNDFQKGDIAEGYSVSREKKESFPLTVTSAQKNPTAFYLCASSIAGDRGDSPLHFGNGTRLTVT.

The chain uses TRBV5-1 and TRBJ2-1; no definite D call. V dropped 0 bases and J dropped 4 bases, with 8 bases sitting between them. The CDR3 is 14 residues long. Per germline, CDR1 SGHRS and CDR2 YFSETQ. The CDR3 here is CASSLATEYNEQFF. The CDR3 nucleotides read TGCGCCAGCAGCTTGGCCACGGAGTACAATGAGCAGTTCTTC.

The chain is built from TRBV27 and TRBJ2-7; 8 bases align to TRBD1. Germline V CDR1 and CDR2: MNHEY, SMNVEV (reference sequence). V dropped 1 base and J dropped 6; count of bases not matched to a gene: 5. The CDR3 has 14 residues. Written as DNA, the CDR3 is TGTGCCAGCAGTTTATTCTCTACAGGGGGCGAGCAGTACTTC. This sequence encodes CASSLFSTGGEQYF.

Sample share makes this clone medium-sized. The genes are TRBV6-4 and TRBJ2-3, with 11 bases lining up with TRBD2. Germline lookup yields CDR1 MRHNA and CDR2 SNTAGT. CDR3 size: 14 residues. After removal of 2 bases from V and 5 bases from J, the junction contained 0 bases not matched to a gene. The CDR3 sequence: CASSDGLAGDTQYF. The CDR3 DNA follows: TGTGCCAGCAGTGACGGACTAGCGGGAGATACGCAGTATTTT.

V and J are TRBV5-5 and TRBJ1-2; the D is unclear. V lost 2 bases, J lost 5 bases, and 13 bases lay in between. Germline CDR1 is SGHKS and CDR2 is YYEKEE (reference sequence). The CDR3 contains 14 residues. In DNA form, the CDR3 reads TGTGCCAGCAGCTTAGCTCCACTCGCTTATGGCTACACCTTC. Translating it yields CASSLAPLAYGYTF.

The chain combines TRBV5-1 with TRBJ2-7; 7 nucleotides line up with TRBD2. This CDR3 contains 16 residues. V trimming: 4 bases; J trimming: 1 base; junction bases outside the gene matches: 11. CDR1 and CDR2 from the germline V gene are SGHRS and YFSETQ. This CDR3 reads CASSGGGADSSYEQYF. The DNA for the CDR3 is TGCGCCAGCAGCGGGGGAGGGGCCGACTCGTCCTACGAGCAGTACTTC. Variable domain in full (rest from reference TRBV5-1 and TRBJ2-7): KAGVTQTPRYLIKTRGQQVTLSCSPISGHRSVSWYQQTPGQGLQFLFEYFSETQRNKGNFPGRFSGRQFSNSRSEMNVSTLELGDSALYLCASSGGGADSSYEQYFGPGTRLTVT.

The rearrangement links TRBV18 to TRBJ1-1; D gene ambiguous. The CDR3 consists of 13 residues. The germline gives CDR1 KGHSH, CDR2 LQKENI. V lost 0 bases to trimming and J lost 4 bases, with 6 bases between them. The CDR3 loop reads CASSPPTVTEAFF. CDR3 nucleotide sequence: TGTGCCAGCTCACCACCCACGGTCACTGAAGCTTTCTTT.

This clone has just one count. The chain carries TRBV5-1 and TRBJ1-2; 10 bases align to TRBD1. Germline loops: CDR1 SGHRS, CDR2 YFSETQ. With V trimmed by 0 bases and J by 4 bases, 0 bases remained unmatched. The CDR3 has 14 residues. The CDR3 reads CASSLGDRGYGYTF. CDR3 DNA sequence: TGCGCCAGCAGCTTGGGGGACAGGGGCTATGGCTACACCTTC.

The CDR3 protein is CASSIDLAGPNEQFF. The CDR3 nucleotides read TGTGCCAGTAGTATAGACCTAGCGGGACCCAATGAGCAGTTCTTC. The rearrangement links TRBV19 to TRBJ2-1; 9 nucleotides agree with TRBD2. Germline CDR1 reads LNHDA; CDR2 reads SQIVND (reference sequence). Unmatched junction bases numbered 3, after V lost 0 bases and J lost 6 bases. The CDR3 consists of 15 residues. Looking up the rest from reference TRBV19 and TRBJ2-1 gives the full variable domain: DGGITQSPKYLFRKEGQNVTLSCEQNLNHDAMYWYRQDPGQGLRLIYYSQIVNDFQKGDIAEGYSVSREKKESFPLTVTSAQKNPTAFYLCASSIDLAGPNEQFFGPGTRLTVL.

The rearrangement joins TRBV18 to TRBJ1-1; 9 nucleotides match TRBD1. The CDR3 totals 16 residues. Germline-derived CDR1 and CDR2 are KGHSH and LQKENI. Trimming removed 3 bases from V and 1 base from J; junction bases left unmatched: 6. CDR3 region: CASSPYRDRANTEAFF. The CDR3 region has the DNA TGTGCCAGCTCACCGTACCGGGACAGGGCGAACACTGAAGCTTTCTTT.

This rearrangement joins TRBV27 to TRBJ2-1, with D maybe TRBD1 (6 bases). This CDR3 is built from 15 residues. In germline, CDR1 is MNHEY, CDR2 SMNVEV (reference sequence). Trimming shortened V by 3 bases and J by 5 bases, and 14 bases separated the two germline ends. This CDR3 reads CASSFIGSGDNEQFF. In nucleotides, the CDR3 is TGTGCCAGCAGTTTTATAGGTTCAGGGGACAATGAGCAGTTCTTC.

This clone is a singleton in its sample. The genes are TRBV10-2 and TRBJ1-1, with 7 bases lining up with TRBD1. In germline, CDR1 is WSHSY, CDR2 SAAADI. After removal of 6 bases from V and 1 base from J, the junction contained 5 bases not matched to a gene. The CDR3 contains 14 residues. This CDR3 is CASRKEGANTEAFF. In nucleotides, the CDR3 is TGCGCCAGCAGAAAAGAGGGGGCGAACACTGAAGCTTTCTTT.

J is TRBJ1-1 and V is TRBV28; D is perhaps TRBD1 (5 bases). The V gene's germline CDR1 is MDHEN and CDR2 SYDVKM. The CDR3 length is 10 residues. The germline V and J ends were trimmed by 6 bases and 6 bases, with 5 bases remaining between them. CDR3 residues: CASRGPEAFF. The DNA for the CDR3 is TGTGCCAGCAGGGGGCCTGAAGCTTTCTTT.